This T cell receptor (beta chain) is drawn from a study of cytomegalovirus exposure and HLA in healthy donors. Germline lookup yields CDR1 SGHVS and CDR2 FQNEAQ. Between the trimmed V and J ends, which lost 3 bases and 0 bases, there was a span of 6 bases. The CDR3 extends over 14 amino acids. PCR involved 60 Vbeta and 13 Jbeta primers. Clones were sequenced by immunoSEQ multiplex PCR, and TCRdb holds only the in-frame ones, with some missing. This table holds around 300,000 clones, about 66% found once. The chain is built from TRBV7-8 and TRBJ1-3; no clear D. Sample: PBMCs. The TCR originated in a female donor in good health and CMV-seronegative. CDR3 coding DNA: TGTGCCAGCAGCTTGTTTATCTCTGGAAACACCATATATTTT. Translated: CASSLFISGNTIYF.